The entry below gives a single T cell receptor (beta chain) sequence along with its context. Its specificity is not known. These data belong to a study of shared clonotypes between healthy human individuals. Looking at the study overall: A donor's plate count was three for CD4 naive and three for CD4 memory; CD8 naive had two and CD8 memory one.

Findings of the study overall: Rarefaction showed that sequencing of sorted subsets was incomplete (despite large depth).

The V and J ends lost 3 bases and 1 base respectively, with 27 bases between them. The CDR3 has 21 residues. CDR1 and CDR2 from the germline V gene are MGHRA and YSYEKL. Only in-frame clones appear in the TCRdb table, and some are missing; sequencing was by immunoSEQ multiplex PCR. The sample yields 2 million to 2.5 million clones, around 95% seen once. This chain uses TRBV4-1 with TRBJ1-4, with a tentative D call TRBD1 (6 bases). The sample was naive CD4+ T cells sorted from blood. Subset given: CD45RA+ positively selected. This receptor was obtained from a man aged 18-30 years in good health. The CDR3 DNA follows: TGCGCCAGCAGCCATACACCCCCGGGGGGCTCGGTCTTAGGAACTAATGAAAAACTGTTTTTT. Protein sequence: CASSHTPPGGSVLGTNEKLFF.